This TCR beta chain is drawn from a study of naive and memory T cell subsets. The CDR3 totals 15 residues. Trimming removed 3 bases at V and 5 bases at J, with 13 bases between. Germline V gives CDR1 KGHDR, CDR2 SFDVKD. This clonotype turned up a few times. CD4 T cells were positively selected, then CD8 T cells from the CD4-negative fraction. Cells stained for CD3, CD4, CD8, CD45RA, CD27 and viability were sorted into four CD45RA/CD27 subsets. The beta constant-region primer was an equimolar mix of two oligonucleotides covering TRBC1 and TRBC2. Nested alpha and beta constant-region primers with the SP2 primer drove four PCR rounds on ligated cDNA. Ligation attached a single-stranded oligonucleotide with a 12-nucleotide UMI and the SP2 primer to the cDNA 3' end. TCRdb processed the UMI-ligation and nested PCR reads anew with MiXCR; each CDR3 protein has one entry. Of some 110,000 distinct CDR3 sequences listed, around 35% were seen once; the top ten hold about 1%.

V gene TRBV24-1 combines with J gene TRBJ2-1, with a weak D call TRBD2 (6 bases). This TCR derives from a human donor in good health. Sequenced sample: central memory CD4+ T cells from blood. This CDR3 reads CATSDPLAPNNEQFF. DNA for the CDR3: TGTGCCACCAGTGATCCCCTAGCGCCGAACAATGAGCAGTTCTTC.